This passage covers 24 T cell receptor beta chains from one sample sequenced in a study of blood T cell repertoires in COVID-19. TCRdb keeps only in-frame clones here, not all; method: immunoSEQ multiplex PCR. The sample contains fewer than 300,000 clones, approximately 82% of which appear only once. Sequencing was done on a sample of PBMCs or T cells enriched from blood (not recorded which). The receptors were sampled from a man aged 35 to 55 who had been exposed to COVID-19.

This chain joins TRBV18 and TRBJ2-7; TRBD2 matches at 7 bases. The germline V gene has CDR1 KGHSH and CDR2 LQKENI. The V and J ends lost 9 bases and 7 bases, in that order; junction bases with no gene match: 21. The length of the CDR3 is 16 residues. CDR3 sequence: CASRTGGGSTLGEQYF. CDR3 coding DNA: TGTGCCAGTCGGACGGGTGGCGGGAGCACATTGGGGGAGCAGTACTTC.

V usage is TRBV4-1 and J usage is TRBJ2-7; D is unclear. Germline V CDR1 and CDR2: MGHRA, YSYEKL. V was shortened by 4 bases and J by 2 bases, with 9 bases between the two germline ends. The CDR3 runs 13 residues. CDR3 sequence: CASSLSEAYEQYF. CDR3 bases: TGCGCCAGCAGCCTCTCAGAAGCCTACGAGCAGTACTTC.

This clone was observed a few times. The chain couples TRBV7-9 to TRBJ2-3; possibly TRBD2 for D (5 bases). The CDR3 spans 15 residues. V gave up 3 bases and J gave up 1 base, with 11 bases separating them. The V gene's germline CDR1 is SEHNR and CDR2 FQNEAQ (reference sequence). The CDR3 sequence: CASSFEGWGTDTQYF. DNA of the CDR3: TGTGCCAGCAGCTTTGAGGGTTGGGGCACAGATACGCAGTATTTT.

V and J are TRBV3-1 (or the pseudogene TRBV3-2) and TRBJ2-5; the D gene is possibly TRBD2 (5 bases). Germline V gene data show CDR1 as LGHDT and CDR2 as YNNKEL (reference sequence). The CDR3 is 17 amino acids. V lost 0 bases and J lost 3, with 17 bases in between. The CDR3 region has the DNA TGTGCCAGCAGCCAAGATCGGGGAAAGGGTGGGAAAGAGACCCAGTACTTC. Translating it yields CASSQDRGKGGKETQYF.

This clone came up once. CDR3 in DNA: TGCGCCAGCAGCTCGCCGGGTGAGGCAGATACGCAGTATTTT. This sequence encodes CASSSPGEADTQYF. The chain has TRBV4-1 and TRBJ2-3; D is undetermined. Germline V gene sequence: CDR1 MGHRA, CDR2 YSYEKL. There are 14 residues in the CDR3. V lost 5 bases and J 4 bases, leaving 13 bases between the germline ends.

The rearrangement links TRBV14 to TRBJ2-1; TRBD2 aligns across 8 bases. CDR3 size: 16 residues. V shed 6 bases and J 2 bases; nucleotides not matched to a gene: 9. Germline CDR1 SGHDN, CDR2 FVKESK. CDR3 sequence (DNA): TGTGCCAGCAGAACGATACGGGAGGGCCCCTACAATGAGCAGTTCTTC. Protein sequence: CASRTIREGPYNEQFF.

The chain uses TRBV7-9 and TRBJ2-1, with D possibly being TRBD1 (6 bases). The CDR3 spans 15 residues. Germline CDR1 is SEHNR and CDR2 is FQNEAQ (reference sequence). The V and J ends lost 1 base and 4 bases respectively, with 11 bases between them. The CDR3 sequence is CASSLVTGKYNEQFF. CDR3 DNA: TGTGCCAGCAGCTTAGTAACAGGGAAATACAATGAGCAGTTCTTC.

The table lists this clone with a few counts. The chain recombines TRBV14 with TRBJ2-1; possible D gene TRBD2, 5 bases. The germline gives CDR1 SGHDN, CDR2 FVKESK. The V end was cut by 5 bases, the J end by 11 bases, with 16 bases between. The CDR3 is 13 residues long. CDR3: CASSNTDLPKQFF. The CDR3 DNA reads TGTGCCAGCAGCAATACGGACTTGCCAAAGCAGTTCTTC.

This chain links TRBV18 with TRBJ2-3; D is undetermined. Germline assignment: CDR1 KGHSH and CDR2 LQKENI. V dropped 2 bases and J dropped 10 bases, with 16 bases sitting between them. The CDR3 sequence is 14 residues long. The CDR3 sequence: CASSPESRAIAQYF. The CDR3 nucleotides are TGTGCCAGCTCACCAGAGTCCCGCGCGATTGCGCAGTATTTT.

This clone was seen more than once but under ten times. The CDR3 here is CASSLYRGGMNTEAFF. The CDR3 DNA sequence: TGTGCCAGCAGCTTATACAGGGGGGGCATGAACACTGAAGCTTTCTTT. V usage is TRBV7-2 and J usage is TRBJ1-1, with 8 bases aligning to TRBD1. This CDR3 contains 16 residues. From germline, CDR1 is SGHTA and CDR2 FQGNSA. V dropped 2 bases and J dropped 0; count of bases not matched to a gene: 5.

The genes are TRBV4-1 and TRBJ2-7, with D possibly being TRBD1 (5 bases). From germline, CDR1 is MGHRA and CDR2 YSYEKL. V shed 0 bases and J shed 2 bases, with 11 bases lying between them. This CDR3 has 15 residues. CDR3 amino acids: CASSQEFTGPYEQYF. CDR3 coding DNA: TGCGCCAGCAGCCAAGAATTTACAGGTCCCTACGAGCAGTACTTC.

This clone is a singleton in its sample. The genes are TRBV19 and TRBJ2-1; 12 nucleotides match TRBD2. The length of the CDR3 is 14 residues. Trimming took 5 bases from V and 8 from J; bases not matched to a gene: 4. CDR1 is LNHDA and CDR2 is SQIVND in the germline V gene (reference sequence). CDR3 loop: CASSRTSGIYEQFF. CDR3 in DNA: TGTGCCAGTAGTCGGACTAGCGGGATTTATGAGCAGTTCTTC.

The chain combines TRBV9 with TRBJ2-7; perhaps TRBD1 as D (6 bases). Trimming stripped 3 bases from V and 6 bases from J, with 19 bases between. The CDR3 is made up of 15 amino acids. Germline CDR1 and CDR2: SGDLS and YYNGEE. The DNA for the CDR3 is TGTGCCAGCAGCGACCGAGGGGGACCGGCCACCGAGCAGTACTTC. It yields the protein CASSDRGGPATEQYF.

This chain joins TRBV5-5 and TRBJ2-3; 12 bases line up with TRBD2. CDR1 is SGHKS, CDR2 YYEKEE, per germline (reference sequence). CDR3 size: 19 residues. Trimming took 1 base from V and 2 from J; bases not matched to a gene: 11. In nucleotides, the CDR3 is TGTGCCAGCAGCTTGTCGTTTGGTGCTAGCGGGAGGGCCACAGATACGCAGTATTTT. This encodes CASSLSFGASGRATDTQYF.

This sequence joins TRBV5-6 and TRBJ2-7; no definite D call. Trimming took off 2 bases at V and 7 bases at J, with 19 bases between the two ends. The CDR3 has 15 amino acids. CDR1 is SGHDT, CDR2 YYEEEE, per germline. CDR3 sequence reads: CASSFLVETLREQYF. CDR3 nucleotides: TGTGCCAGCAGCTTTTTAGTGGAGACCCTGCGGGAGCAGTACTTC.

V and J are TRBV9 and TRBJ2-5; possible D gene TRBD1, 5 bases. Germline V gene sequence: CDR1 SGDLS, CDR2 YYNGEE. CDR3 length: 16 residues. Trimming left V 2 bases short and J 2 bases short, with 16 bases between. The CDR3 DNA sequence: TGTGCCAGCAGCGTTTCGGACACGACCGGTCAAGAGACCCAGTACTTC. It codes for CASSVSDTTGQETQYF. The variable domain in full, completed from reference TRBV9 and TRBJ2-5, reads DSGVTQTPKHLITATGQRVTLRCSPRSGDLSVYWYQQSLDQGLQFLIQYYNGEERAKGNILERFSAQQFPDLHSELNLSSLELGDSALYFCASSVSDTTGQETQYFGPGTRLLVL.

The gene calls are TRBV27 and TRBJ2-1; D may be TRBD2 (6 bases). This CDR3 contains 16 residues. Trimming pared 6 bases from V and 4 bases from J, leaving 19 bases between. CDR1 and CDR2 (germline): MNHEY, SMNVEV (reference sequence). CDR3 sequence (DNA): TGTGCCAGCAGCGCACACCTAGGGACTGTGTACAATGAGCAGTTCTTC. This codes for CASSAHLGTVYNEQFF.

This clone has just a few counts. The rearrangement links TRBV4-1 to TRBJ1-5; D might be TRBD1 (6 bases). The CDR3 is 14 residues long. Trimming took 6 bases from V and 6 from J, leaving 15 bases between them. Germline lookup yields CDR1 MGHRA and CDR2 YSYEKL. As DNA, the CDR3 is TGCGCCAGCAGTAAAACCGGGACACTTCAGCCCCAGCATTTT. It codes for CASSKTGTLQPQHF.

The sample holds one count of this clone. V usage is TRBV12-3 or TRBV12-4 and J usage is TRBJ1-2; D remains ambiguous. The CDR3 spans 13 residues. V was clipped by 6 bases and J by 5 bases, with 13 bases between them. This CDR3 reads CASSRPPGYGYTF. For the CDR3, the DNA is TGTGCCAGCAGCCGCCCCCCGGGATATGGCTACACCTTC.

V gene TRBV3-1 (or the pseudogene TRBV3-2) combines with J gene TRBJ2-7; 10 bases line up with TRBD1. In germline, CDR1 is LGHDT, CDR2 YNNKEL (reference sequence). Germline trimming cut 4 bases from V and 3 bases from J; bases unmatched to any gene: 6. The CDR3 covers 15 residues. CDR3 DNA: TGTGCCAGCAGCCTGACCGGGACAGGGGTCTACGAGCAGTACTTC. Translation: CASSLTGTGVYEQYF.

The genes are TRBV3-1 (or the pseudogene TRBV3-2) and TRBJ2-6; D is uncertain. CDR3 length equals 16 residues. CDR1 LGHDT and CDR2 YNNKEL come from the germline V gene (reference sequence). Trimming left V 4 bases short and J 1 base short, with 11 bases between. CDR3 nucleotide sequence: TGTGCCAGCAGCCCCGGTCCCGTGTCTGGGGCCAACGTCCTGACTTTC. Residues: CASSPGPVSGANVLTF.

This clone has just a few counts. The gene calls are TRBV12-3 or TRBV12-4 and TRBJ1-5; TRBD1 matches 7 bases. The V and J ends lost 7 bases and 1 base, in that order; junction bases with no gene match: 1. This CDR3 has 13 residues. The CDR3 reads CASKQGSNQPQHF. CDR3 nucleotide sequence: TGTGCCAGCAAACAGGGGAGCAATCAGCCCCAGCATTTT.

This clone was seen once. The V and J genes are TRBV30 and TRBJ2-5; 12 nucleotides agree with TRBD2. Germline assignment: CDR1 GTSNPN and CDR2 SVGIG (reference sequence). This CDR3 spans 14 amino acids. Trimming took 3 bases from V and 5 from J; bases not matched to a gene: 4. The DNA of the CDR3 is TGTGCCTGGAGGACTAGCGGGAGCCGGGAGACCCAGTACTTC. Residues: CAWRTSGSRETQYF.

DNA for the CDR3: TGTGCCAGCGCCACGGGAGGGGCGGCGACCCAGTACTTC. Translating it yields CASATGGAATQYF. This chain uses TRBV2 with TRBJ2-5, with TRBD2 identical over 8 bases. The V gene end was trimmed by 8 bases and the J gene end by 7 bases; junction bases not matched to a gene: 9. Germline values: CDR1 SNHLY, CDR2 FYNNEI. The CDR3 extends over 13 amino acids.